Listed here are 3 T cell receptor beta chains from one sample, sequenced in a study of blood T cells in healthy people across ages. Combining a sample-barcoded 5' primer with a J-beta primer mix, a second PCR ran for roughly 6 to 12 cycles. Via MiXCR, TCRdb re-called the 5' RACE reads, giving one row per CDR3 protein. The data hold more than 650,000 distinct CDR3 sequences, with 20% to 25% observed a single time. What was sequenced was blood. Receptor source: a man in his 70s in good health.

This clonotype occurred once. This chain joins TRBV7-7 and TRBJ2-5, with 11 bases that match TRBD2. The germline CDR1 and CDR2 sequences are SSHAT and FNYEAQ (reference sequence). This CDR3 has 14 residues. CDR3 sequence (DNA): TGTGCTACGAGTAGCGGGGGGGCGGTTGAGACCCAGTACTTC. Translated, it gives CATSSGGAVETQYF.

This clonotype was counted a few times. The chain carries TRBV5-1 and TRBJ2-3; D may be TRBD1 or TRBD2 (5 bases each). Trimming removed 0 bases from V and 2 bases from J, with 10 bases in between. This CDR3 comprises 15 residues. Germline V gene data show CDR1 as SGHRS and CDR2 as YFSETQ. The CDR3 nucleotides read TGCGCCAGCAGCTTGGCAGGGAGCTTCACAGATACGCAGTATTTT. Translation: CASSLAGSFTDTQYF.

The chain uses TRBV4-3 and TRBJ2-3, with unresolved D. This CDR3 region has 15 residues. V was clipped by 0 bases and J by 3 bases, with 10 bases between them. Germline values: CDR1 LGHNA, CDR2 YSLEER. In DNA, the CDR3 is TGCGCCAGCAGCCAAGATGCCGGCGGTACAGATACGCAGTATTTT. Translation gives CASSQDAGGTDTQYF.